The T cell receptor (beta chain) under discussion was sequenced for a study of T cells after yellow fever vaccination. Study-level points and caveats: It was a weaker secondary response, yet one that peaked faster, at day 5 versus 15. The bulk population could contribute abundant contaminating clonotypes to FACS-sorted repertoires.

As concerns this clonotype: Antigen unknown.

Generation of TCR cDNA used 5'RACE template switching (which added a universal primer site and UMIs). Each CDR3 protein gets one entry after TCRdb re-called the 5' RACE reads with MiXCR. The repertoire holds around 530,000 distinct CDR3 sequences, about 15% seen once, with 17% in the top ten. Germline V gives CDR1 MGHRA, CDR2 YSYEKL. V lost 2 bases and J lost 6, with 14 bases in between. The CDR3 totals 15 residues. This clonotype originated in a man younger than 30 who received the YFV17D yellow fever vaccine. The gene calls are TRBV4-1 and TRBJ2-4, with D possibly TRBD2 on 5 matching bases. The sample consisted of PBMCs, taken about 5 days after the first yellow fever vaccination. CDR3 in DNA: TGCGCCAGCAGCCAAACCGTCATAGGAGGAAACATTCAGTACTTC. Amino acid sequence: CASSQTVIGGNIQYF.